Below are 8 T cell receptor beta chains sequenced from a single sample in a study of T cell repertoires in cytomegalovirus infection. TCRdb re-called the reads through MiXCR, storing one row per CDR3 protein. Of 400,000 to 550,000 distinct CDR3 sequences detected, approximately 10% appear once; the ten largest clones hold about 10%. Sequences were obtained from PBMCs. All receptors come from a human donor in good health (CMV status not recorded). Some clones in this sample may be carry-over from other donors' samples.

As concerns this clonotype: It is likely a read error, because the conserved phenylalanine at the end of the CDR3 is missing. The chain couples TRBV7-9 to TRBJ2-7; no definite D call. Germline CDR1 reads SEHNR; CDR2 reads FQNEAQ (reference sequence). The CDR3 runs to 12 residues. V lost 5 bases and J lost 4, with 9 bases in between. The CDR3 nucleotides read TGTGCCAGCAGCAGTTCCGTTTACGAGCAGTACCTC. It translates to CASSSSVYEQYL.

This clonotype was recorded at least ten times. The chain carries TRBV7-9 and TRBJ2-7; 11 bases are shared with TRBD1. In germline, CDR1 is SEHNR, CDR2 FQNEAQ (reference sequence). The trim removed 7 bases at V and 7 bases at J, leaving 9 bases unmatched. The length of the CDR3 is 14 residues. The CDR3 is CASNSDRGLGEQYF. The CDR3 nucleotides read TGTGCCAGCAACTCGGACAGGGGGCTAGGGGAGCAGTACTTC. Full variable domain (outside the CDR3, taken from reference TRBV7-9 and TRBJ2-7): DTGVSQNPRHKITKRGQNVTFRCDPISEHNRLYWYRQTLGQGPEFLTYFQNEAQLEKSRLLSDRFSAERPKGSFSTLEIQRTEQGDSAMYLCASNSDRGLGEQYFGPGTRLTVT.

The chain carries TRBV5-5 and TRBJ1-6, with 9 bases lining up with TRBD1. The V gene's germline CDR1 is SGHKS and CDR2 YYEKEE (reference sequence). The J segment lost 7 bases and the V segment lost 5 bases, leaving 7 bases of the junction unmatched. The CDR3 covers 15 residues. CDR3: CASRTGGAGNSPLHF. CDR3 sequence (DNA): TGTGCCAGCAGAACAGGGGGCGCGGGGAATTCACCCCTCCACTTT.

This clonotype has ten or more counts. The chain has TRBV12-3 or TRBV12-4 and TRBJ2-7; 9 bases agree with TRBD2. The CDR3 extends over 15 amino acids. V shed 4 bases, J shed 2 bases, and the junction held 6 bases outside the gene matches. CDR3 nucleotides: TGTGCCAGCAGTTCCCTAGCGGGGCACCCCTACGAGCAGTACTTC. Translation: CASSSLAGHPYEQYF.

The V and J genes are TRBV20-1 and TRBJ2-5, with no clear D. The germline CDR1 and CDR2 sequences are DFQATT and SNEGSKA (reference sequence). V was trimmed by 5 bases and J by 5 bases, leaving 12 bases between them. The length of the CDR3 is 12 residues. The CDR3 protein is CSAAEDGETQYF. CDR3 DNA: TGCAGTGCTGCCGAAGACGGGGAGACCCAGTACTTC.

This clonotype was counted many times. The CDR3 protein is CASSLDEPGGLEQFF. The CDR3 region has the DNA TGTGCCAGCAGCTTAGATGAACCGGGGGGGCTTGAGCAGTTCTTC. The chain recombines TRBV11-2 with TRBJ2-1; the match to TRBD2 covers 8 bases. Germline assignment: CDR1 SGHAT and CDR2 FQNNGV. The CDR3 has 15 residues. V lost 0 bases to trimming and J lost 9 bases; unmatched junction nucleotides: 7. The whole variable domain, filled in from reference TRBV11-2 and TRBJ2-1, reads EAGVAQSPRYKIIEKRQSVAFWCNPISGHATLYWYQQILGQGPKLLIQFQNNGVVDDSQLPKDRFSAERLKGVDSTLKIQPAKLEDSAVYLCASSLDEPGGLEQFFGPGTRLTVL.

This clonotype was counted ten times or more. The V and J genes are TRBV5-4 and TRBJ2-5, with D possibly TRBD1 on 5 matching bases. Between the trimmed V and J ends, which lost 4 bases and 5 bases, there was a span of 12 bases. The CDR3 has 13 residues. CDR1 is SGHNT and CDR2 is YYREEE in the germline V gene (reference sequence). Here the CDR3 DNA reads TGTGCCAGCAGCACCAGCAAGGGGGAGACCCAGTACTTC. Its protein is CASSTSKGETQYF.

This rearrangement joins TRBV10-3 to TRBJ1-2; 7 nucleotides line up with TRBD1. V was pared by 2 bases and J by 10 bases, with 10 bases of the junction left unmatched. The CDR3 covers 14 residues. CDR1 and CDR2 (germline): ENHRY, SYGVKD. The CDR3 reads CAISEMGQRRPYTF. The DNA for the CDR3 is TGTGCCATCAGTGAGATGGGACAGCGGCGACCCTACACCTTC.